This TCR beta chain derives from a study of identical twins. Study findings and constraints: Cross-sectional statistical analysis, not tracking of the same donors, underpinned the conclusions.

A universal primer site arose from template switching, and cDNA bore unique molecular identifiers. TCRdb independently ran MiXCR on the 5' RACE reads; one entry per CDR3 protein. The sample consists of around 680,000 distinct CDR3 sequences, 8.6% of them appearing once. In germline, CDR1 is SGHRS, CDR2 YFSETQ. V gave up 0 bases and J gave up 0 bases; unmatched junction bases: 8. The CDR3 runs to 18 residues. Every sampled donor was Caucasian and healthy. Comments on this clonotype: Its antigen is not identified.

These data also featured in a second study, about yellow fever vaccine responses in identical twins. From that paper: Twins' vaccine T cell responses reportedly seemed partly convergent and partly personalized.

The sample consisted of PBMCs. The clonotype was recovered from a woman aged 18-29 years in good health. The chain joins TRBV5-1 to TRBJ2-3; 9 bases match TRBD2. In nucleotides, the CDR3 is TGCGCCAGCAGCTTGGGTTCTAGCGGGGTGTCTAGCACAGATACGCAGTATTTT. This translates into CASSLGSSGVSSTDTQYF.